Sequencing of this T cell receptor beta chain was carried out in a study of CD8 T cells in Susac syndrome. Concerning this clonotype itself: Its antigen is unidentified.

Sequencing of TCR beta, carried out with a high-throughput approach, was applied to CD8+ and CD4+ T cells from the blood. Under recently defined diagnostic criteria, the patients with Susac syndrome qualified as having definite or probable disease. V was pared by 3 bases and J by 6 bases, with 5 bases of the junction left unmatched. This CDR3 spans 14 amino acids. Notes on the study in general: The Susac syndrome CD4+ T cell repertoires displayed no clonal expansion.

Random hexamers were used to reverse transcribe the RNA input (about 0.5 to 1 ug). It was immunoSEQ multiplex PCR that amplified TCR beta CDR3 across 54 Vbeta and 13 Jbeta. One entry per CDR3 protein results from TCRdb running MiXCR on the immunoSEQ multiplex PCR reads. The data show roughly 200,000 distinct CDR3 sequences, with about 94% seen just once and 0.099% held by the top ten. Specimen: CD4+ T cells from PBMCs. This chain links TRBV12-3 or TRBV12-4 with TRBJ1-5; TRBD1 matches 7 bases. This sequence originates from a human donor with Susac syndrome. Here the CDR3 DNA reads TGTGCCAGCAGTTTTGTACAGGGGACTCAGCCCCAGCATTTT. Protein: CASSFVQGTQPQHF.